This paragraph covers one T cell receptor (beta chain) sequence. Its antigen is still unknown. Germline V gives CDR1 SGHTA, CDR2 FQGNSA. The junction had 5 bases not matched to a gene; V was cut back by 3 bases and J by 4 bases. The CDR3 is 14 amino acids. 13 Jbeta primers and 60 Vbeta primers were used for the PCR. Data came from immunoSEQ multiplex PCR; TCRdb stores just in-frame clones and leaves some out. The data hold under 200,000 clones, with over 9.5% observed a single time. This entry comes from a study of cytomegalovirus exposure and HLA in healthy donors. Study-level background: When 350 to 500 donors were genotyped, approximately 80% of them were found to fall in the Caucasian-associated ancestry cluster. Study findings and constraints: Presence/absence results assume similar sequencing depth per donor, which may not hold. A later analysis reportedly identified an Asian-associated ancestry cluster as carrying fewer N-insertions than the roughly 670-donor mean.

Sequencing input: PBMCs. This chain uses TRBV7-2 with TRBJ2-7; 8 positions agree with TRBD2. The TCR comes from a man between 50 and 59 years old in good health and CMV-seropositive. As DNA, the CDR3 is TGTGCCAGCAGCTTCGCCTCGGGAGGGTACGAGCAGTACTTC. It specifies CASSFASGGYEQYF.